This T cell receptor (beta chain) was identified during a study of OX40 agonist ivuxolimab in advanced cancers. V lost 4 bases to trimming and J lost 2 bases, with 12 bases between them. The length of the CDR3 is 14 residues. Germline assignment: CDR1 SGHDN and CDR2 FVKESK. Study-wide results and limits: On average, a greater number of expanded clones characterised CD8+ T cells relative to CD4+.

Concerning this clone itself: Its antigen remains unidentified.

Assay used: immunoSEQ multiplex PCR; TCRdb lists only in-frame clones, some missing. Of around 70,000 clones in the sample, around 93% were seen once. The clonotype originates from an adult with an advanced solid tumor such as melanoma, head and neck, liver or kidney cancer. V and J are TRBV14 and TRBJ2-7; D is possibly TRBD2 (5 bases). Source: CD4+ or CD8+ T cells sorted from blood, taken in a trial of the OX40 agonist ivuxolimab. CDR3 bases: TGTGCCAGCAGCCCCGCGGGCGTCACCTACGAGCAGTACTTC. This codes for CASSPAGVTYEQYF.